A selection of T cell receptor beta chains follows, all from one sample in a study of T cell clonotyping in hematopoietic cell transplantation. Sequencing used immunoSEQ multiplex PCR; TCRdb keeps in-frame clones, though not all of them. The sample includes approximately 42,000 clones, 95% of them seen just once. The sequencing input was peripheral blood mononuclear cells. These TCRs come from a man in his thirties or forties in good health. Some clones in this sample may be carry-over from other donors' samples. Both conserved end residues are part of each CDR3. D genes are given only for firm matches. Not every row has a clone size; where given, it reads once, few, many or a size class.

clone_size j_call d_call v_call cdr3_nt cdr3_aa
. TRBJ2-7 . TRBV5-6 TGTGCCAGCAGCTTGGCCAGGGGAATGAGCTACGAGCAGTACTTC CASSLARGMSYEQYF
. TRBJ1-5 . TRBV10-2 TGCGCCAGCAGTCTCGGACAGACAAAACAGCCCCAGCATTTT CASSLGQTKQPQHF
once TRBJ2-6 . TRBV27 TGTGCCAGCAGTTCGGCAGGGGCGGGGGCCAACGTCCTGACTTTC CASSSAGAGANVLTF
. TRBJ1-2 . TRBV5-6 TGTGCCAGCAGCTCCGGGACAAGAAACTATGGCTACACCTTC CASSSGTRNYGYTF
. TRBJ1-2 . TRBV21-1 TGTGCCAGCAGCAAGGTACAGGGGGCGCGATCCTATGGCTACACCTTC CASSKVQGARSYGYTF
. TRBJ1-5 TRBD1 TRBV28 TGTGCCAGCAGGCGGACAGGGGGCAGTCAGCCCCAGCATTTT CASRRTGGSQPQHF
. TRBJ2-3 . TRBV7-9 TGTGCCAGCAGCTTAAGTCCCAGCACAGATACGCAGTATTTT CASSLSPSTDTQYF
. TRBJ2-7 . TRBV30 TGTGCCTGGAGACCCCCATACTTGGGGAGCTCCTACGAGCAGTACTTC CAWRPPYLGSSYEQYF
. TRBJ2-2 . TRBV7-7 TGTGCCAGCAGCTTAGATAGGTCGAACACCGGGGAGCTGTTTTTT CASSLDRSNTGELFF
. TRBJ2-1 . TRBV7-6 TGTGCCAGCAGCTTAGATAGGGACAAGCAGTTCTTC CASSLDRDKQFF
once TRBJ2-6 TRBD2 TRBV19 TGTGCCAGTAGTATGGGGGAGGGATCTGGGGCCAACGTCCTGACTTTC CASSMGEGSGANVLTF
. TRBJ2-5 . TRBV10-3 TGTGCCATCAGTGAGAGGAGAGGAGAGACCCAGTACTTC CAISERRGETQYF
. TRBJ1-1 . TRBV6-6 TGTGCCAGCAATAGGGGGAACACTGAAGCTTTCTTT CASNRGNTEAFF
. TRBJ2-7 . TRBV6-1 TGTGCCAGCAGTGAAGTTAGGACAGCGTCCTACGAGCAGTACTTC CASSEVRTASYEQYF
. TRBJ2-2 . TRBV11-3 TGTGCCAGCAGCCCACTACTGTCAGGGACCGGGGAGCTGTTTTTT CASSPLLSGTGELFF
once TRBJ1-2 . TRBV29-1 TGCAGCGTTGAGCTCCGTGATAACTATGGCTACACCTTC CSVELRDNYGYTF
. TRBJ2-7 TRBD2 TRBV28 TGTGCCAGCAGTTCCGCTAGCGGGATGACCTACGAGCAGTACTTC CASSSASGMTYEQYF
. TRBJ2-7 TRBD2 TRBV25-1 TGTGCCAGTAAGCTAGCGGGGGCCTACGAGCAGTACTTC CASKLAGAYEQYF
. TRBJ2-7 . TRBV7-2 TGTGCCAGCAGCCCTCGCCAGGGCAACTACGAGCAGTACTTC CASSPRQGNYEQYF
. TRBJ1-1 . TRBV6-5 TGTGCCAGCAGTACTGGGGGGGCATACACTGAAGCTTTCTTT CASSTGGAYTEAFF
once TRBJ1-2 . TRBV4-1 TGCGCCAGCAGCCAAGATGAGGAGGGGAGGCCGCGCGGCTACACCTTC CASSQDEEGRPRGYTF
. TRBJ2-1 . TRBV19 TGTGCCAGTAGTATGTCTCATCGCAATGAGCAGTTCTTC CASSMSHRNEQFF
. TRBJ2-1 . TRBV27 TGTGCCAGCAGCCCCAATGAGCAGTTCTTC CASSPNEQFF
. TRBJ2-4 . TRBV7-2 TGTGCCAGCAGCCAGGGGATTGCTTTTCCTAGCCAAAGGAGGGCCATTCAGTACTTC CASSQGIAFPSQRRAIQYF
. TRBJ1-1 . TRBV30 TGTGCCTGGAGTCCCGACACGCTAACTGAAGCTTTCTTT CAWSPDTLTEAFF
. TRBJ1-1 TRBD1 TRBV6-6 TGTGCCAGCGTTCAAGGGACAGAGGGCACTGAAGCTTTCTTT CASVQGTEGTEAFF
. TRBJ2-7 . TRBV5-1 TGCGCCAGCAGCCCCGACCGATCCGAGCAGTACTTC CASSPDRSEQYF
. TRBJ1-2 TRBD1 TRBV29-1 TGCAGCGTTGACGCGAGAAGGCAGGGGGTAGGCCATGCTGGCTACACCTTC CSVDARRQGVGHAGYTF
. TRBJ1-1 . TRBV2 TGTGCCAGCAGGCCCGGGGACTGGACTGGGACTGAAGCTTTCTTT CASRPGDWTGTEAFF
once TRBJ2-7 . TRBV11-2 TGTGCCAGCAGCTTAGTTAGGACTCGTCGGTACTTC CASSLVRTRRYF
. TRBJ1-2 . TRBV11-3 TGTGCCAGCAGCCCAGATACAGCTTTCTATGGCTACACCTTC CASSPDTAFYGYTF
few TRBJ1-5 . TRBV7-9 TGTGCCGAGGGGACGGATCAGCCCCAGCATTTT CAEGTDQPQHF
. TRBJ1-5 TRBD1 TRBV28 TGTGCCAGCAGTCTTCTGACAGGGCAGCAGCCCCAGCATTTT CASSLLTGQQPQHF
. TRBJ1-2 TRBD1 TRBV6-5 TGTGCCAGCAGTTACGGGACAGGGGGCTCTGGCTACACCTTC CASSYGTGGSGYTF
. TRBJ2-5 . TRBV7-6 TGTGCCAGCAGCTTAGACGAGACCCAGTACTTC CASSLDETQYF
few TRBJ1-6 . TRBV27 TGTGCCAGCAGTTTTGGGCAGGGTGGAAATTCACCCCTCCACTTT CASSFGQGGNSPLHF
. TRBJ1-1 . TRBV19 TGTGCCAGTAGTACAGGGATGGTCACTGAAGCTTTCTTT CASSTGMVTEAFF
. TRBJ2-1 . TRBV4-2 TGTGCCAGCAGCCAAGGGGCGGGGCGTAAATACAATGAGCAGTTCTTC CASSQGAGRKYNEQFF
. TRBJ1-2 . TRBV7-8 TGTGCCAGCAGCCACCGGGACCCTTTTCCCTATGGCTACACCTTC CASSHRDPFPYGYTF
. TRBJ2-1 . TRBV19 TGTGCCAGTAGTTTCCTTAGCGGCAGCTCCTACAATGAGCAGTTCTTC CASSFLSGSSYNEQFF
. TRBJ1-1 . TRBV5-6 TGTGCCAGCAGCTTGATGGGAGGGACTGAAGCTTTCTTT CASSLMGGTEAFF
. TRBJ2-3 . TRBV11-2 TGTGCCAGCAGCCCATTTCGAGGGGCGAGCACAGATACGCAGTATTTT CASSPFRGASTDTQYF
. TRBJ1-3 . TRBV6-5 TGTGCCAGCAGTTACACCGGGGCAGGAAACACCATATATTTT CASSYTGAGNTIYF
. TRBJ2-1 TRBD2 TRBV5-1 TGCGCCAGCAGCGCGGGCGGGACTAGTGTCAATGAGCAGTTCTTC CASSAGGTSVNEQFF
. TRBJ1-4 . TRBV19 TGTGCCAGTAGTATGGGGGGGGCACTAACTAATGAAAAACTGTTTTTT CASSMGGALTNEKLFF
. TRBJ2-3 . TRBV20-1 TGCAGTCCAGCAAGCACAGATACGCAGTATTTT CSPASTDTQYF
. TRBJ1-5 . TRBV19 TGTGCCAGTAGTATCAGGGGCTTGCGGCAGCCCCAGCATTTT CASSIRGLRQPQHF
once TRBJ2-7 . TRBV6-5 TGTGCCAGCAGTTACCGGAAGGGGGAGCAGTACTTC CASSYRKGEQYF
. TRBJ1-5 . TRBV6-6 TGTGCCAGCAGTTACACGGGCAGGGAGGAAGGGCCCCAGCATTTT CASSYTGREEGPQHF
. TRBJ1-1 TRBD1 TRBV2 TGTGCCAGCAGACCCAGTGTGACAGGGTATACGGCTTTCTTT CASRPSVTGYTAFF
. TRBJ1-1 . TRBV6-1 TGTGCCAGCAGTGGGACCAGGGGGAACACTGAAGCTTTCTTT CASSGTRGNTEAFF
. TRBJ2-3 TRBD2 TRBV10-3 TGTGCCATCATGACTAGCGGGAACACAGATACGCAGTATTTT CAIMTSGNTDTQYF
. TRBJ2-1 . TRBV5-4 TGTGCCAGCAGCTTTCTGGGATCCGATGAGCAGTTCTTC CASSFLGSDEQFF
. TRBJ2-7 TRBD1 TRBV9 TGTGCCAGCAGCGTAGGGACAGGGTATCGCGAGCAGTACTTC CASSVGTGYREQYF
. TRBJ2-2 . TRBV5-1 TGCGCCAGCAGCTTGGACTCGGCAGGGGCGAACACCGGGGAGCTGTTTTTT CASSLDSAGANTGELFF
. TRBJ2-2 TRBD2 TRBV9 TGTGCCAGCAGCGCGGGGGGAACTATGGAGGAGCTGTTTTTT CASSAGGTMEELFF
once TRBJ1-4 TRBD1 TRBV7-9 TGTGCCAGCAGCTTAGCCGGGACAGGGGGCGAAAAACTGTTTTTT CASSLAGTGGEKLFF
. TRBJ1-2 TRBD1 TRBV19 TGTGCCAGTAGGGCTAGACAGGGGAACTATGGCTACACCTTC CASRARQGNYGYTF